This passage covers 10 T cell receptor beta chains from one sample sequenced in a study of blood T cells in healthy people across ages. Then a second PCR, running about 7 to 11 cycles, was carried out with a sample-barcoded 5' primer and a J-beta primer mix. From the 5' RACE reads, TCRdb called clonotypes with MiXCR, one entry per CDR3 protein. The sample contains around 940,000 distinct CDR3 sequences, approximately 50% of which appear only once. The sample consisted of blood. These receptor sequences come from a woman in her sixties in good health.

V usage is TRBV4-3 and J usage is TRBJ1-5; the D gene is possibly TRBD1 (5 bases). CDR1 and CDR2 from the germline V gene are LGHNA and YSLEER. There are 15 residues in the CDR3. V lost 0 bases and J lost 4, with 10 bases in between. CDR3 sequence reads: CASSQDGGTNQPQHF. The CDR3 coding sequence is TGCGCCAGCAGCCAAGATGGGGGGACTAATCAGCCCCAGCATTTT.

The V gene is TRBV27, the J gene TRBJ1-2; 7 bases match TRBD1. Germline CDR1 is MNHEY and CDR2 is SMNVEV (reference sequence). The CDR3 length is 16 residues. V shed 7 bases, J shed 7 bases, and the junction held 18 bases outside the gene matches. The CDR3, as DNA: TGTGCCAGCATGGGTCAAGGGGGCGATGGGTTAGGTGGCTACACCTTC. Residues: CASMGQGGDGLGGYTF.

The sample holds one count of this clonotype. Possible read error: a much larger clone is one base away. This sequence joins TRBV7-2 and TRBJ2-3, with 9 bases fitting TRBD1. Per germline, CDR1 SGHTA and CDR2 FQGNSA. There are 15 residues in the CDR3. V was pared by 11 bases and J by 2 bases, with 11 bases of the junction left unmatched. The CDR3 region has the DNA TGTGCCGGCAACTTAGGGACAGGGTACACAGATACGCAGTATTTT. Translating it yields CAGNLGTGYTDTQYF.

Comment on this clonotype: A much larger clonotype is one base distant, so this may be a read error. This chain joins TRBV20-1 and TRBJ2-7; 7 bases align to TRBD2. CDR3 size: 14 residues. The J segment lost 3 bases and the V segment lost 6 bases, leaving 11 bases of the junction unmatched. Germline-derived CDR1 and CDR2 are DFQATT and SNEGSKA (reference sequence). CDR3 bases: TGCAGTGCCCCTCGGGCAGGGACTATCTACGAGCAGTACTTC. Protein product: CSAPRAGTIYEQYF.

The rearrangement uses TRBV4-3 and TRBJ2-3, with 11 bases that match TRBD1. V shed 4 bases and J 8 bases; nucleotides not matched to a gene: 2. Germline V gene data show CDR1 as LGHNA and CDR2 as YSLEER. The CDR3 is made up of 13 amino acids. CDR3 loop: CASSRDRGGTQYF. CDR3 nucleotide sequence: TGCGCCAGCAGCCGGGACAGGGGGGGTACGCAGTATTTT.

There are a few counts of this clonotype. The CDR3 bases are TGTGCCTGGACCAGGGTCGGCGACTACACCTTC. It specifies CAWTRVGDYTF. The V and J genes are TRBV30 and TRBJ1-2; a weak D match, TRBD1 (5 bases). The V gene lost 4 bases and the J gene lost 10 bases, with 13 bases spanning the gap. Per the germline V gene, CDR1 is GTSNPN and CDR2 is SVGIG (reference sequence). The CDR3 length is 11 residues.

V and J are TRBV28 and TRBJ1-2, with D unclear. V dropped 6 bases and J dropped 0 bases, with 11 bases sitting between them. CDR3 length equals 14 residues. Germline V gene sequence: CDR1 MDHEN, CDR2 SYDVKM. The CDR3 sequence: CASRPAATNYGYTF. CDR3 DNA sequence: TGTGCCAGCAGACCCGCGGCGACTAACTATGGCTACACCTTC.

In its sample, this clonotype was seen a few times. The CDR3 is CASSRLAGGKTQYF. Written as DNA, the CDR3 is TGTGCCAGCAGCCGACTAGCGGGAGGGAAGACCCAGTACTTC. V usage is TRBV6-2 or TRBV6-3 and J usage is TRBJ2-4; 14 bases agree with TRBD2. The DNA matches TRBJ2-5 better at its end, which makes the J call doubtful. The CDR3 covers 14 residues. From germline, CDR1 is MNHEY and CDR2 SVGEGT.

The chain employs TRBV5-1 and TRBJ2-1; no reliable D call. This CDR3 has 15 amino acids. Germline CDR1 reads SGHRS; CDR2 reads YFSETQ. Trimming stripped 2 bases from V and 6 bases from J, with 15 bases between. The CDR3 DNA reads TGCGCCAGCAGCTTCGCCCCGGGTGCGACCAATGAGCAGTTCTTC. It codes for CASSFAPGATNEQFF.

The chain links TRBV7-2 to TRBJ2-4; the D is unclear. With 5 bases removed from V and 9 bases from J, the gap between germline ends came to 23 bases. This CDR3 region has 16 residues. Germline V lookup: CDR1 SGHTA, CDR2 FQGNSA. CDR3 DNA: TGTGCCAGCAGCCCTGGCCGTGAGACTCGAAGTACCATTCAGTACTTC. Residues: CASSPGRETRSTIQYF.